This T cell receptor beta chain appears in the sequencing data of a study of T cell repertoires in cytomegalovirus infection. At the level of the study: Matching HLA type, along with CMV infection, was indicated by public TCR beta signatures. Findings and limits, study-wide: The ex vivo response showed dominance by HLA-C-restricted CMV-specific TCR beta clonotypes.

The germline CDR1 and CDR2 sequences are SGHVS and FQNEAQ. This CDR3 has 13 amino acids. V dropped 2 bases and J dropped 8 bases, with 7 bases sitting between them. Each CDR3 protein gets one entry after TCRdb re-called the reads with MiXCR. The table lists around 770,000 distinct CDR3 sequences, 25% to 35% of them singletons. Points on this clonotype: Its target is not known.

The source of this sequence is a human donor in good health (CMV status not recorded). Some clones in this sample may be carry-over from other donors' samples. The source material was cultured CD8+ T cells from PBMCs, sampled from culture after CMV antigen stimulation. The chain employs TRBV7-8 and TRBJ1-6, with D unclear. The chain's CDR3 is CASSLYPDSPLHF. CDR3 bases: TGTGCCAGCAGCTTATACCCGGATTCACCCCTCCACTTT.